Described below is a single TCR beta chain sequence and its context. This CDR3 is built from 18 residues. The germline V gene encodes CDR1 SGHNT and CDR2 YENEEA. The V gene lost 5 bases and the J gene lost 0 bases, with 17 bases spanning the gap. Generated by immunoSEQ multiplex PCR, the TCRdb table keeps only in-frame clones and is missing some. The sample records over 300,000 clones, around 91% being singletons. The entry originates in a study of blood T cell repertoires in COVID-19. The overall study: PBMCs, B-cell-depleted T cells, or T cells provided the cDNA or gDNA that made up the material.

The study assigned cohorts using participant-reported clinical history. For recovered donors of Cohort 3, there were two negative PCRs, clearance, or symptom resolution. The sequence was obtained from a woman in her thirties or forties who had recovered from COVID-19. The sequenced sample was PBMCs or T cells enriched from blood (not recorded which). This chain connects TRBV11-3 to TRBJ2-6, with TRBD1 as a possible D gene (5 bases). The CDR3 region is CASSIKTGFISGANVLTF. DNA of the CDR3: TGTGCCAGCAGCATAAAAACAGGCTTTATCTCTGGGGCCAACGTCCTGACTTTC.